The source of this T cell receptor beta chain is a study of blood T cells in healthy people across ages. The CDR3 spans 14 residues. CDR1 DFQATT and CDR2 SNEGSKA come from the germline V gene (reference sequence). For this clonotype: The junction shows a germline mismatch at one end, possibly a read error.

Together with a sample-barcoded 5' primer, a J-beta primer mix was included in a second PCR lasting about 6 to 12 cycles. TCRdb re-called the 5' RACE reads through MiXCR, storing one row per CDR3 protein. The data contain over 1,300,000 distinct CDR3 sequences, approximately 59% of them singletons. Sequenced: blood. The V and J genes are TRBV20-1 and TRBJ2-1, with 10 bases identical to TRBD2. This receptor was identified in a man aged 18-30 years in good health. CDR3: CSAREAGGLNEEFF. CDR3 in DNA: TGCAGTGCTAGAGAAGCGGGGGGGCTTAATGAGGAGTTCTTC.